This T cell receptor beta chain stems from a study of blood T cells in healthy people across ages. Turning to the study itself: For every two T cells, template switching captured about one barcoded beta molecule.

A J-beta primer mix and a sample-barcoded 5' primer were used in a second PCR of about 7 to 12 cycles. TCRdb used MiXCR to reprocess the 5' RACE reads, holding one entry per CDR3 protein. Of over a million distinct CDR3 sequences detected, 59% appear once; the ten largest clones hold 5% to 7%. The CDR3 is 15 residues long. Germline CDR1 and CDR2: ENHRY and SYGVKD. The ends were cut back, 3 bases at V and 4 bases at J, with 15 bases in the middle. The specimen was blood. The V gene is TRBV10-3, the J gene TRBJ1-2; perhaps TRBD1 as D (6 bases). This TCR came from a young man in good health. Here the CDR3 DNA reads TGTGCCATCAGTGACCGGACAGATCTAGGCTATGGCTACACCTTC. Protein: CAISDRTDLGYGYTF.